The 14 T cell receptor beta chains below were found in one sample sequenced in a study of cytomegalovirus exposure and HLA in healthy donors (dated by TCRdb to about 2017). Library method: the immunoSEQ multiplex PCR assay. A mixture of 60 forward primers for TCR Vbeta segments and 13 reverse primers for TCR Jbeta segments was used in the multiplex PCR. The table comes from immuneACCESS by way of TCRdb, which keeps in-frame sequences with V and J called. Part of the clones is missing from these tables; in studies checked, under half for an unresolved V gene and the rest for unknown reasons. This sample comprises about 150,000 clones, 60% to 85% of them detected only once. Approximately 4% of the sample comes from the top ten. Sequencing was done on a sample of PBMCs. Receptors originate from a woman in her thirties or forties in good health and CMV-seronegative.

The chain links TRBV29-1 to TRBJ2-7, with D possibly matching TRBD1 (6 bases). Germline loops: CDR1 SQVTM, CDR2 ANQGSEA. The CDR3 has 13 residues. Trimming took 4 bases from V and 4 from J, leaving 14 bases between them. The CDR3 bases are TGCAGCGTTGCGGCCGGGACACCTTACGAGCAGTACTTC. Amino acid sequence: CSVAAGTPYEQYF.

This sequence joins TRBV19 and TRBJ1-2; TRBD1 matches at 9 bases. From germline, CDR1 is LNHDA and CDR2 SQIVND (reference sequence). The CDR3 extends over 16 amino acids. V was pared by 5 bases and J by 0 bases, with 7 bases of the junction left unmatched. The CDR3 DNA is TGTGCCAGTAGTGCGGGACAGGGAGGGACTAACTATGGCTACACCTTC. Translating gives CASSAGQGGTNYGYTF.

The chain is built from TRBV6-1 and TRBJ2-1, with 10 bases that match TRBD1. This CDR3 comprises 15 residues. Germline V gene sequence: CDR1 MNHNS, CDR2 SASEGT. Trimming removed 6 bases from V and 7 bases from J; junction bases left unmatched: 9. CDR3 residues: CASSDRDRGNNEQFF. For the CDR3, the DNA is TGTGCCAGCAGCGACAGGGACAGGGGAAATAATGAGCAGTTCTTC.

The chain has TRBV19 and TRBJ1-6, with D maybe TRBD1 (5 bases). From germline, CDR1 is LNHDA and CDR2 SQIVND (reference sequence). V lost 11 bases, J lost 0 bases, and 8 bases lay in between. This CDR3 comprises 13 residues. CDR3 region: CAGASSYNSPLHF. The CDR3 DNA reads TGTGCCGGGGCGAGCTCCTATAATTCACCCCTCCACTTT.

CDR3 region: CASSSGQVNAEAFF. The CDR3 bases are TGCGCCAGCAGCTCGGGACAGGTAAACGCTGAAGCTTTCTTT. The chain links TRBV5-1 to TRBJ1-1; 8 positions agree with TRBD1. V shed 3 bases, J shed 6 bases, and the junction held 7 bases outside the gene matches. Germline-derived CDR1 and CDR2 are SGHRS and YFSETQ. The CDR3 is 14 amino acids. Full variable domain (remainder filled in from reference TRBV5-1 and TRBJ1-1): KAGVTQTPRYLIKTRGQQVTLSCSPISGHRSVSWYQQTPGQGLQFLFEYFSETQRNKGNFPGRFSGRQFSNSRSEMNVSTLELGDSALYLCASSSGQVNAEAFFGQGTRLTVV.

This clone was detected only once. The V gene is TRBV27, the J gene TRBJ1-4, with D possibly matching TRBD1 (6 bases). Per the germline V gene, CDR1 is MNHEY and CDR2 is SMNVEV (reference sequence). This CDR3 comprises 14 residues. V was clipped by 5 bases and J by 5 bases, with 12 bases between them. The CDR3 region is CASSTRGLNEKLFF. Written as DNA, the CDR3 is TGTGCCAGCAGTACCAGGGGTTTAAATGAAAAACTGTTTTTT.

The chain has TRBV6-5 and TRBJ1-1; D is ambiguous. This CDR3 contains 13 residues. V lost 6 bases to trimming and J lost 11 bases, with 19 bases between them. The germline CDR1 and CDR2 sequences are MNHEY and SVGAGI. DNA for the CDR3: TGTGCCAGCAGCCTTGACACCTCCCATTGGGCTTTCTTT. This sequence encodes CASSLDTSHWAFF.

This chain links TRBV5-6 with TRBJ1-5; 9 nucleotides match TRBD1. V lost 3 bases and J lost 5; bases outside the gene matches: 6. Germline CDR1 reads SGHDT; CDR2 reads YYEEEE. The CDR3 consists of 15 residues. The DNA of the CDR3 is TGTGCCAGCAGCTCGGGACAGGGAGGGGATCAGCCCCAGCATTTT. Translated: CASSSGQGGDQPQHF. Full variable domain (outside the CDR3, taken from reference TRBV5-6 and TRBJ1-5): DAGVTQSPTHLIKTRGQQVTLRCSPKSGHDTVSWYQQALGQGPQFIFQYYEEEERQRGNFPDRFSGHQFPNYSSELNVNALLLGDSALYLCASSSGQGGDQPQHFGDGTRLSIL.

The genes are TRBV6-1 and TRBJ2-3, with D hard to call. The CDR3 is made up of 15 amino acids. Germline V CDR1 and CDR2: MNHNS, SASEGT. Trimming removed 2 bases from V and 1 base from J, with 10 bases in between. CDR3 bases: TGTGCCAGCAGTGAACGGCAGGTGGGCACAGATACGCAGTATTTT. It specifies CASSERQVGTDTQYF.

The sample holds a few counts of this clone. The V call is TRBV30, the J call TRBJ1-1; tentatively, D is TRBD1 (5 bases). The CDR3 loop spans 14 amino acids. From germline, CDR1 is GTSNPN and CDR2 SVGIG (reference sequence). V was trimmed by 1 base and J by 8 bases, leaving 17 bases between them. The CDR3 protein is CAWSGGRDTAEAFF. CDR3 DNA sequence: TGTGCCTGGAGTGGTGGCAGGGATACGGCAGAAGCTTTCTTT.

The chain employs TRBV7-2 and TRBJ1-1; unclear D gene. The germline CDR1 and CDR2 sequences are SGHTA and FQGNSA. The V and J ends lost 1 base and 11 bases respectively, with 14 bases between them. This CDR3 is built from 13 residues. In DNA form, the CDR3 reads TGTGCCAGCAGCTTAGGTATAAACCAGAGGGCTTTCTTT. This codes for CASSLGINQRAFF.

This chain links TRBV5-6 with TRBJ2-5; 7 nucleotides line up with TRBD1. Per the germline V gene, CDR1 is SGHDT and CDR2 is YYEEEE. V lost 0 bases and J lost 3; bases outside the gene matches: 2. The CDR3 is 14 residues long. CDR3 region: CASSLEGGEETQYF. Written as DNA, the CDR3 is TGTGCCAGCAGCTTGGAAGGGGGCGAAGAGACCCAGTACTTC. Together with reference TRBV5-6 and TRBJ2-5, the CDR3 gives the full variable domain: DAGVTQSPTHLIKTRGQQVTLRCSPKSGHDTVSWYQQALGQGPQFIFQYYEEEERQRGNFPDRFSGHQFPNYSSELNVNALLLGDSALYLCASSLEGGEETQYFGPGTRLLVL.

The chain couples TRBV6-6 to TRBJ2-5; TRBD2 matches at 8 bases. CDR3 length: 14 residues. The junction had 8 bases not matched to a gene; V was cut back by 6 bases and J by 5 bases. CDR1 and CDR2 (germline): MNHNY, SVGAGI (reference sequence). In DNA, the CDR3 is TGTGCCAGCAGGGATAGCGGGAATGGGGAGACCCAGTACTTC. Translating gives CASRDSGNGETQYF.

This sequence joins TRBV7-2 and TRBJ1-4; perhaps TRBD1 as D (6 bases). Per germline, CDR1 SGHTA and CDR2 FQGNSA. Trimming shortened V by 5 bases and J by 7 bases, and 17 bases separated the two germline ends. This CDR3 spans 15 amino acids. The chain's CDR3 is CASSQRQDIGEKLFF. The DNA for the CDR3 is TGTGCCAGCAGCCAAAGACAGGACATAGGTGAAAAACTGTTTTTT.